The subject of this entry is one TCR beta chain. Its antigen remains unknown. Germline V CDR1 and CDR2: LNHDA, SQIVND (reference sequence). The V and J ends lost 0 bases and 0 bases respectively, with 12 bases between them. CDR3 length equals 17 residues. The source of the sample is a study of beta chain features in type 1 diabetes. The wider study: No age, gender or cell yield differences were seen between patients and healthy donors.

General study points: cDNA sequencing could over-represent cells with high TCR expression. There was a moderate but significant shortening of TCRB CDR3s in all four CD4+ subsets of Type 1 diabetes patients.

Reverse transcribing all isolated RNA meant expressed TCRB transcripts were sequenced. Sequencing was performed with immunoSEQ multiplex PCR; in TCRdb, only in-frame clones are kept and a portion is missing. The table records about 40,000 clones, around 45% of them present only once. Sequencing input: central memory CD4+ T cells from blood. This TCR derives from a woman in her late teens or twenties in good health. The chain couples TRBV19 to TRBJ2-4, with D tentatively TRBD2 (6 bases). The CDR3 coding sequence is TGTGCCAGTAGTATAGATCGGCGGGGAATAGCCAAAAACATTCAGTACTTC. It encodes CASSIDRRGIAKNIQYF.